This T cell receptor beta chain appears in the sequencing data of a study of T cells expressing NK-cell markers. About the research overall: Of eight sequenced donors, seven were HCMV-seropositive and one HCMV-seronegative. Broader study findings: The study found these clonotypes also leading the CD3+CD56-NKG2C+ fraction in a few donors.

Concerning this clonotype: Antigen unknown.

Germline V lookup: CDR1 MNHNS, CDR2 SASEGT. The CDR3 totals 13 residues. TCR beta cDNA was generated via 5'RACE template switching incorporating UMIs. Reanalyzing the 5' RACE reads, TCRdb keeps one entry per CDR3 protein, without DNA. The repertoire table contains about 380,000 distinct CDR3 sequences. Source material: blood T cells: a sorted CD56 or NKG2C T cell subset, CD4+ or CD8+ T cells, or bulk PBMC T cells (not recorded which). The rearrangement links TRBV6-1 to TRBJ1-2. The TCR sequence derives from a man aged 18 to 69 in good health. CDR3: CASRRQLNYGYTF.